The 29 T cell receptor beta chains in this list originate from one sample, sequenced in a study of CD8 T cells in Susac syndrome. With random hexamers, reverse transcription was performed on about 0.5 to 1 ug of RNA. In TCRdb, the immunoSEQ multiplex PCR reads were re-called with MiXCR into one record per CDR3 protein. The table lists 45,000 to 55,000 distinct CDR3 sequences, over 85% of them singletons. The sequenced sample was CD8+ T cells from PBMCs. The receptors were sampled from a human donor in good health.

The V and J genes are TRBV10-3 and TRBJ2-7; D remains unclear. Trimming removed 2 bases from V and 3 bases from J, with 5 bases in between. The CDR3 contains 12 residues. Germline assignment: CDR1 ENHRY and CDR2 SYGVKD. CDR3 residues: CAISENSYEQYF. CDR3 sequence (DNA): TGTGCCATCAGTGAGAACAGCTACGAGCAGTACTTC.

The chain uses TRBV29-1 and TRBJ2-5; perhaps TRBD1 as D (6 bases). Per germline, CDR1 SQVTM and CDR2 ANQGSEA. CDR3 length equals 12 residues. V shed 3 bases and J shed 10 bases, with 15 bases lying between them. The CDR3 nucleotides are TGCAGCGTTGAGGACAGCCCAGGGGACCAGTACTTC. Protein product: CSVEDSPGDQYF.

V gene TRBV27 combines with J gene TRBJ2-3; 7 bases line up with TRBD2. From germline, CDR1 is MNHEY and CDR2 SMNVEV (reference sequence). This CDR3 spans 14 amino acids. The ends lost 6 bases at V and 1 base at J; junction bases unmatched: 4. The CDR3 region is CASRELAGTDTQYF. The CDR3 nucleotides are TGTGCCAGCAGGGAGCTAGCGGGCACAGATACGCAGTATTTT.

As regards this clonotype: It is unclear where the CDR3 begins or ends on the DNA, so no DNA is shown, and the CDR3 is as TCRdb lists it. This chain joins TRBV7-5 and TRBJ1-2; no check of the table's D call, TRBD1, against the DNA was made. TRBV7-5 is described as a pseudogene. Including both end residues, the CDR3 is 18 amino acids long. The CDR3 region is CISVPEANTAGGSYGYTF.

The rearrangement uses TRBV19 and TRBJ1-1; no firm D call. CDR1 LNHDA and CDR2 SQIVND come from the germline V gene (reference sequence). V was trimmed by 8 bases and J by 3 bases, leaving 7 bases between them. This CDR3 region has 11 residues. The CDR3 DNA reads as TGTGCCAGTCATGTGTACACTGAAGCTTTCTTT. Its protein product is CASHVYTEAFF.

The gene calls are TRBV4-1 and TRBJ2-1; 8 bases match TRBD2. Trimming removed 1 base from V and 2 bases from J; junction bases left unmatched: 4. CDR1 and CDR2 (germline): MGHRA, YSYEKL. The CDR3 extends over 16 amino acids. The CDR3 bases are TGCGCCAGCAGCCAAGTCCGGGAGGGCGCCTACAATGAGCAGTTCTTC. Protein: CASSQVREGAYNEQFF.

The DNA for the CDR3 is TGTGCCAGCAGCCCAGGAGGCTTGACTGACGAGCAGTACTTC. This translates into CASSPGGLTDEQYF. The chain uses TRBV7-9 and TRBJ2-7; perhaps TRBD2 as D (5 bases). The CDR3 is 14 residues long. The germline V and J ends were trimmed by 5 bases and 5 bases, with 16 bases remaining between them. Germline CDR1 SEHNR, CDR2 FQNEAQ (reference sequence).

This rearrangement joins TRBV7-2 to TRBJ2-3, with D possibly TRBD2 on 5 matching bases. CDR1 and CDR2 from the germline V gene are SGHTA and FQGNSA. The CDR3 consists of 14 residues. V was pared by 1 base and J by 3 bases, with 8 bases between. CDR3 loop: CASSLDPGTDTQYF. The CDR3 nucleotides read TGTGCCAGCAGCTTAGATCCGGGGACAGATACGCAGTATTTT.

The chain has TRBV3-1 and TRBJ2-7; the D gene is possibly TRBD1 (5 bases). Trimming cost V 0 bases and J 1 base, with 10 bases left between them. This CDR3 is 15 amino acids long. Per germline, CDR1 LGHDT and CDR2 YNNKEL (reference sequence). Written as DNA, the CDR3 is TGTGCCAGCAGCCAAGATCAGGGCCCGTCCTACGAGCAGTACTTC. Amino acid sequence: CASSQDQGPSYEQYF.

The chain is built from TRBV5-1 and TRBJ2-7, with 7 bases aligning to TRBD2. V shed 0 bases, J shed 3 bases, and the junction held 3 bases outside the gene matches. The CDR3 covers 14 residues. Per germline, CDR1 SGHRS and CDR2 YFSETQ. Written as DNA, the CDR3 is TGCGCCAGCAGCTTGGCCGGCGGGAGCTACGAGCAGTACTTC. Protein product: CASSLAGGSYEQYF.

The count of this clonotype is one. The chain joins TRBV10-3 to TRBJ2-7; D ambiguous. The CDR3 runs 14 residues. From germline, CDR1 is ENHRY and CDR2 SYGVKD. The V gene lost 0 bases and the J gene lost 0 bases, with 6 bases spanning the gap. For the CDR3, the DNA is TGTGCCATCAGTGAGTCGGGAATCTCCTACGAGCAGTACTTC. This translates into CAISESGISYEQYF.

J is TRBJ1-3 and V is TRBV11-2; D unclear. CDR3 length equals 12 residues. Between the trimmed V and J ends, which lost 5 bases and 4 bases, there was a span of 6 bases. CDR1 is SGHAT and CDR2 is FQNNGV in the germline V gene. The DNA of the CDR3 is TGTGCCAGCAGCCCACAGGGAAACACCATATATTTT. This translates into CASSPQGNTIYF.

The chain joins TRBV3-1 to TRBJ2-5, with a possible D match to TRBD2 (6 bases). Germline values: CDR1 LGHDT, CDR2 YNNKEL (reference sequence). The CDR3 is 16 amino acids. The germline V and J ends were trimmed by 7 bases and 5 bases, with 23 bases remaining between them. DNA for the CDR3: TGTGCCAGCACCCCGGACTCACCTGGGAGGCCGGAGACCCAGTACTTC. Translated: CASTPDSPGRPETQYF.

The chain recombines TRBV28 with TRBJ2-2; a weak D match, TRBD1 (5 bases). In germline, CDR1 is MDHEN, CDR2 SYDVKM. The length of the CDR3 is 15 residues. Trimming shortened V by 4 bases and J by 1 base, and 10 bases separated the two germline ends. The CDR3 protein is CASSYRTRNTGELFF. The DNA for the CDR3 is TGTGCCAGCAGTTACCGGACACGGAACACCGGGGAGCTGTTTTTT.

CDR3 sequence: CASSGGQFNQPQHF. The DNA of the CDR3 is TGTGCCAGCAGCGGTGGACAATTCAATCAGCCCCAGCATTTT. The genes are TRBV28 and TRBJ1-5; maybe TRBD1 (5 bases). The CDR3 has 14 amino acids. Trimming stripped 6 bases from V and 3 bases from J, with 12 bases between. Germline V gene lookup returns CDR1 MDHEN and CDR2 SYDVKM.

This clonotype is a singleton in its sample. This rearrangement joins TRBV12-3 or TRBV12-4 to TRBJ2-2; TRBD1 agrees at 8 bases. J was trimmed by 6 bases and V by 6 bases; bases with no gene match: 9. The CDR3 is 15 residues long. CDR3 region: CASRATTGEAGELFF. The CDR3 nucleotides read TGTGCCAGCAGAGCCACGACAGGGGAAGCCGGGGAGCTGTTTTTT.

CDR3: CASGVNSNQPQHF. DNA for the CDR3: TGTGCCAGCGGAGTGAATAGCAATCAGCCCCAGCATTTT. The chain couples TRBV12-3 or TRBV12-4 to TRBJ1-5; D gene uncertain. This CDR3 has 13 amino acids. Trimming took off 8 bases at V and 0 bases at J, with 8 bases between the two ends.

This clonotype was counted once. This chain uses TRBV5-6 with TRBJ1-1, with D maybe TRBD1 (6 bases). Trimming pared 4 bases from V and 4 bases from J, leaving 14 bases between. This CDR3 is built from 14 residues. In germline, CDR1 is SGHDT, CDR2 YYEEEE. CDR3: CASSAGWGATEAFF. In DNA, the CDR3 is TGTGCCAGCAGCGCAGGATGGGGGGCCACTGAAGCTTTCTTT.

The chain employs TRBV4-2 and TRBJ2-7; no clear D gene. V dropped 4 bases and J dropped 2 bases, with 6 bases sitting between them. The CDR3 is 12 amino acids. In germline, CDR1 is LGHNA, CDR2 YNFKEQ. CDR3 protein: CASSPNAYEQYF. The CDR3 bases are TGTGCCAGCAGCCCAAATGCCTACGAGCAGTACTTC.

This chain uses TRBV4-2 with TRBJ2-1, with 8 bases aligning to TRBD2. The CDR3 loop spans 16 amino acids. Germline CDR1 and CDR2: LGHNA and YNFKEQ. The trim removed 3 bases at V and 0 bases at J, leaving 4 bases unmatched. CDR3 nucleotides: TGTGCCAGCAGCCACCGCGGGACTAGCTCCTACAATGAGCAGTTCTTC. It yields the protein CASSHRGTSSYNEQFF.

The chain links TRBV28 to TRBJ1-6, with 9 bases aligning to TRBD1. Germline CDR1 and CDR2: MDHEN and SYDVKM. The CDR3 is made up of 14 amino acids. Trimming removed 3 bases from V and 11 bases from J; junction bases left unmatched: 5. The CDR3: CASSLTGGRAPLHF. For the CDR3, the DNA is TGTGCCAGCAGTTTGACAGGGGGGAGGGCACCCCTCCACTTT.

J is TRBJ1-1 and V is TRBV28; unclear D gene. V was clipped by 5 bases and J by 2 bases, with 12 bases between them. The CDR3 covers 14 residues. Germline CDR1 and CDR2: MDHEN and SYDVKM. DNA of the CDR3: TGTGCCAGCAGTGCATTGACCCTTAACACTGAAGCTTTCTTT. Its translation: CASSALTLNTEAFF.

The rearrangement joins TRBV6-6 to TRBJ1-5; D call uncertain. CDR3 size: 12 residues. V lost 6 bases and J lost 4, with 7 bases in between. In germline, CDR1 is MNHNY, CDR2 SVGAGI (reference sequence). CDR3 loop: CASSPLNQPQHF. The CDR3 DNA follows: TGTGCCAGCAGCCCGCTAAATCAGCCCCAGCATTTT.

The V gene is TRBV3-1, the J gene TRBJ2-1; 7 bases are a match to TRBD2. In germline, CDR1 is LGHDT, CDR2 YNNKEL (reference sequence). With V trimmed by 4 bases and J by 6 bases, 9 bases remained unmatched. CDR3 size: 15 residues. The CDR3: CASSRGRGRVNEQFF. CDR3 nucleotide sequence: TGTGCCAGCAGCCGAGGACGGGGGAGGGTCAATGAGCAGTTCTTC.

The chain is built from TRBV4-2 and TRBJ2-1, with a weak D call TRBD2 (6 bases). Trimming removed 1 base from V and 7 bases from J, with 17 bases in between. The CDR3 sequence is 16 residues long. Germline CDR1 and CDR2: LGHNA and YNFKEQ. CDR3 nucleotide sequence: TGTGCCAGCAGCCAAGCCCCAGCTAGCGAGAAAAATGAGCAGTTCTTC. Its protein is CASSQAPASEKNEQFF.

This chain links TRBV24-1 with TRBJ2-7; 10 positions match TRBD1. With V trimmed by 9 bases and J by 2 bases, 9 bases remained unmatched. Looked up from germline, CDR1 is KGHDR and CDR2 is SFDVKD. The CDR3 is made up of 15 amino acids. As DNA, the CDR3 is TGTGCCACCGCCCCGGGACAGGGGCTTCCCTACGAGCAGTACTTC. Translated: CATAPGQGLPYEQYF.

The chain links TRBV12-3 or TRBV12-4 to TRBJ2-2; D is perhaps TRBD1 or TRBD2 (5 bases each). This CDR3 is 17 amino acids long. Trimming shortened V by 4 bases and J by 0 bases, and 15 bases separated the two germline ends. CDR3 sequence reads: CASSSTYLGPNTGELFF. CDR3 bases: TGTGCCAGCAGTTCCACTTACCTGGGACCGAACACCGGGGAGCTGTTTTTT.

J is TRBJ2-1 and V is TRBV2, with TRBD2 as a possible D gene (6 bases). Per germline, CDR1 SNHLY and CDR2 FYNNEI. The CDR3 length is 16 residues. Trimming shortened V by 3 bases and J by 0 bases, and 12 bases separated the two germline ends. The CDR3 region is CASSDIAALSYNEQFF. CDR3 DNA: TGTGCCAGCAGTGACATAGCGGCCCTCTCCTACAATGAGCAGTTCTTC.

The chain uses TRBV30 and TRBJ2-7; weak D call: TRBD1 (5 bases). Deletions cut 2 bases from V and 4 bases from J, with 12 bases between. Per the germline V gene, CDR1 is GTSNPN and CDR2 is SVGIG (reference sequence). This CDR3 is built from 13 residues. The DNA for the CDR3 is TGTGCCTGGAGTTTCGGACAAGGATACGAGCAGTACTTC. Translating gives CAWSFGQGYEQYF.